This T cell receptor (beta chain) originates from a study of OX40 agonist ivuxolimab in advanced cancers. Produced via immunoSEQ multiplex PCR; TCRdb's table is partial and in-frame only. The sample records about 79,000 clones, roughly 87% being singletons. The count of this clone is one. No antigen is known for it. General study results and limits: The study found among the lowest clonal expansion in partial responders at 0.1-3.0 mg/kg. The specificity for antigen of the expanded peripheral T cells was not determined.

Per germline, CDR1 MGHDK and CDR2 SYGVNS. The V and J ends lost 2 bases and 7 bases respectively, with 12 bases between them. The CDR3 is 15 amino acids. Sample: CD4+ or CD8+ T cells sorted from blood, taken in a trial of the OX40 agonist ivuxolimab. The clonotype originates from an adult with an advanced solid tumor such as melanoma, head and neck, liver or kidney cancer. The chain carries TRBV25-1 and TRBJ1-6; possibly TRBD1 for D (6 bases). The CDR3 loop reads CASSEGTQGNSPLHF. CDR3 bases: TGTGCCAGCAGTGAAGGAACTCAGGGGAATTCACCCCTCCACTTT.